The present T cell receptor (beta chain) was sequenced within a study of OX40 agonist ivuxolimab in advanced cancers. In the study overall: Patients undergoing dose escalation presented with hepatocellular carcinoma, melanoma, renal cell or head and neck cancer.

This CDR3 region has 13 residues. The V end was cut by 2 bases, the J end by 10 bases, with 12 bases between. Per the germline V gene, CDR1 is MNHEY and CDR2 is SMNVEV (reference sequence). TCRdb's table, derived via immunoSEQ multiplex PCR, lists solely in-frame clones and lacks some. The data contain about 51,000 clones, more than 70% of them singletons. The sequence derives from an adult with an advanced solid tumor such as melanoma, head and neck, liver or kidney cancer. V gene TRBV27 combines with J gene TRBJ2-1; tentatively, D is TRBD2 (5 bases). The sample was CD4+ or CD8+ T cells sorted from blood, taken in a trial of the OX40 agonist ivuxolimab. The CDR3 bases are TGTGCCAGCAGTTTAATGAGGGCCCAAGAGCAGTTCTTC. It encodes CASSLMRAQEQFF.